A single sample gave rise to the 10 T cell receptor beta chains below, sequenced in a study of T cells after yellow fever vaccination. TCRdb fed the 5' RACE reads into MiXCR, producing one record per CDR3 protein. There are fewer than 450,000 distinct CDR3 sequences in the sample; roughly 8.3% occur only once, and 15% to 20% lies in the top ten. The input for sequencing was PBMCs, taken around 45 days after the first yellow fever vaccination. These receptor sequences come from a man in his late teens or twenties who received the YFV17D yellow fever vaccine.

The rearrangement joins TRBV29-1 to TRBJ2-3; the D is unclear. The V end lost 6 bases, the J end lost 1 base, and 11 bases lay between the germline ends. Germline lookup yields CDR1 SQVTM and CDR2 ANQGSEA. The CDR3 has 13 residues. CDR3 protein: CSVPSDRTDTQYF. As DNA, the CDR3 is TGCAGCGTCCCATCCGACCGCACAGATACGCAGTATTTT.

A few counts support this clonotype. The chain recombines TRBV7-2 with TRBJ2-5; 7 bases fit TRBD1. Trimming cost V 3 bases and J 5 bases; bases outside gene matches: 3. CDR3 size: 13 residues. Germline CDR1 SGHTA, CDR2 FQGNSA. The CDR3 region has the DNA TGTGCCAGCAGCTTTAACAGGGGCGAGACCCAGTACTTC. Amino acid sequence: CASSFNRGETQYF. The entire variable domain, with the rest obtained from reference TRBV7-2 and TRBJ2-5, is as follows: GAGVSQSPSNKVTEKGKDVELRCDPISGHTALYWYRQSLGQGLEFLIYFQGNSAPDKSGLPSDRFSAERTGGSVSTLTIQRTQQEDSAVYLCASSFNRGETQYFGPGTRLLVL.

This clonotype was observed a handful of times. The chain uses TRBV7-9 and TRBJ2-3; D ambiguous. Trimming cost V 5 bases and J 2 bases, with 11 bases left between them. This CDR3 comprises 14 residues. Germline V lookup: CDR1 SEHNR, CDR2 FQNEAQ (reference sequence). The CDR3 spells CASSQTILTDTQYF. CDR3 sequence (DNA): TGTGCCAGCAGCCAAACAATTCTCACAGATACGCAGTATTTT.

The genes are TRBV20-1 and TRBJ1-1; D gene unclear. Germline assignment: CDR1 DFQATT and CDR2 SNEGSKA (reference sequence). This CDR3 has 13 amino acids. Trimming stripped 3 bases from V and 1 base from J, with 9 bases between. CDR3 in DNA: TGCAGTGCTAGCAGGCCAGCGAACACTGAAGCTTTCTTT. It translates to CSASRPANTEAFF.

This clonotype was seen only a few times. V is TRBV7-3 and J is TRBJ1-4; unclear D gene. Trimming shortened V by 0 bases and J by 12 bases, and 14 bases separated the two germline ends. The germline CDR1 and CDR2 sequences are SGHTA and FQGTGA. There are 14 residues in the CDR3. Written as DNA, the CDR3 is TGTGCCAGCAGCTTAACTTCGGGAGGGAGTGAACTGTTTTTT. The encoded protein is CASSLTSGGSELFF.

V and J are TRBV7-2 and TRBJ2-7; the match to TRBD2 covers 14 bases. The CDR3 totals 18 residues. Trimming cost V 0 bases and J 1 base; bases outside gene matches: 5. CDR1 and CDR2 (germline): SGHTA, FQGNSA. The CDR3, as DNA: TGTGCCAGCAGCTTAGCTCCGACTAGCGGGGGGGCTTCCTACGAGCAGTACTTC. Translation: CASSLAPTSGGASYEQYF.

This clonotype was picked up many times. The chain joins TRBV12-3 or TRBV12-4 to TRBJ2-7; D might be TRBD2 (6 bases). The CDR3 covers 11 residues. V lost 5 bases to trimming and J lost 12 bases, with 14 bases between them. The CDR3 here is CASSRGGAGYF. DNA for the CDR3: TGTGCCAGCAGTCGAGGAGGAGCGGGGTACTTC.

A few counts support this clonotype. The chain uses TRBV7-2 and TRBJ1-6, with TRBD1 as a possible D gene (5 bases). This CDR3 is 13 amino acids long. V was clipped by 5 bases and J by 10 bases, with 12 bases between them. Germline V gives CDR1 SGHTA, CDR2 FQGNSA. The CDR3 DNA reads TGTGCCAGCAGCATGACAGCACCATCACCCCTCCACTTT. Protein: CASSMTAPSPLHF.

This clonotype was seen only a few times. V gene TRBV4-1 combines with J gene TRBJ1-5; TRBD1 might be the D (5 bases). This CDR3 contains 14 residues. CDR1 MGHRA and CDR2 YSYEKL come from the germline V gene. Trimming shortened V by 2 bases and J by 7 bases, and 12 bases separated the two germline ends. Here the CDR3 DNA reads TGCGCCAGCAGCCAAATCGGGGGAGAACAGCCCCAGCATTTT. Its translation is CASSQIGGEQPQHF.

This clonotype showed up many times. The chain joins TRBV5-4 to TRBJ1-2, with D maybe TRBD1 (6 bases). Germline loops: CDR1 SGHNT, CDR2 YYREEE (reference sequence). Trimming shortened V by 4 bases and J by 2 bases, and 15 bases separated the two germline ends. This CDR3 has 15 residues. The CDR3 loop is CASSDSGTFNYGYTF. The CDR3 DNA reads TGTGCCAGCAGCGATTCCGGGACATTCAACTATGGCTACACCTTC. The full variable domain, completed using reference TRBV5-4 and TRBJ1-2, is ETGVTQSPTHLIKTRGQQVTLRCSSQSGHNTVSWYQQALGQGPQFIFQYYREEENGRGNFPPRFSGLQFPNYSSELNVNALELDDSALYLCASSDSGTFNYGYTFGSGTRLTVV.